This TCR beta chain was sequenced in a study of blood T cell repertoires in COVID-19. Study summary: Italy, Spain and the United States were the sources of the convalescent and acute COVID-19 samples.

Original handling: From reference gene primer amplification, estimates of nucleated cell counts were derived. Sequencing used immunoSEQ multiplex PCR; TCRdb keeps in-frame clones, though not all of them. V, J and clone size are taken as reported in that table, and D and trimming were inferred from the DNA itself. The table has some 280,000 clones, over 80% seen once. This clonotype was sampled from a woman in her fifties or sixties with active or convalescent COVID-19. The sample comprised peripheral blood.

CDR3 nucleotides: TGCGCCAGCAGGGTCCGGGAGACCCAGTACTTC. This sequence encodes CASRVRETQYF. This chain joins TRBV5-1 and TRBJ2-5; D not resolved. The length of the CDR3 is 11 residues. The V and J ends lost 5 bases and 5 bases respectively, with 7 bases between them. Germline lookup yields CDR1 SGHRS and CDR2 YFSETQ.